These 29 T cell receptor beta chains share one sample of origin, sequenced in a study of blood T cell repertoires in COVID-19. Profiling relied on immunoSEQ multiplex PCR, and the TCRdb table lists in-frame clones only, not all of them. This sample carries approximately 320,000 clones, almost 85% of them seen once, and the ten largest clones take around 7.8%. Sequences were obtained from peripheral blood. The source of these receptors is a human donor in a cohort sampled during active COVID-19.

The CDR3 is CASSIWGYYNEQFF. Written as DNA, the CDR3 is TGTGCCAGTAGTATTTGGGGCTACTACAATGAGCAGTTCTTC. This chain uses TRBV19 with TRBJ2-1; perhaps TRBD1 as D (5 bases). CDR1 is LNHDA and CDR2 is SQIVND in the germline V gene (reference sequence). V lost 3 bases, J lost 3 bases, and 9 bases lay in between. The CDR3 has 14 amino acids. The full variable domain, completed using reference TRBV19 and TRBJ2-1, is DGGITQSPKYLFRKEGQNVTLSCEQNLNHDAMYWYRQDPGQGLRLIYYSQIVNDFQKGDIAEGYSVSREKKESFPLTVTSAQKNPTAFYLCASSIWGYYNEQFFGPGTRLTVL.

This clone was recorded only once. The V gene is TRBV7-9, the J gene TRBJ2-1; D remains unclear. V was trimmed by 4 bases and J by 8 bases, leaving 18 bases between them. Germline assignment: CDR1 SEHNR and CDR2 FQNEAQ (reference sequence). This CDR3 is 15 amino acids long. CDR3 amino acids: CASSSRHDLAYEQFF. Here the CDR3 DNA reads TGTGCCAGCAGCTCTCGTCATGATCTGGCCTATGAGCAGTTCTTC.

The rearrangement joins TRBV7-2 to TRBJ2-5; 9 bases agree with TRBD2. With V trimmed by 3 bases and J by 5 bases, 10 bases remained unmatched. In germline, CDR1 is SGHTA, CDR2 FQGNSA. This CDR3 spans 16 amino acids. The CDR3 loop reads CASSLQERGARETQYF. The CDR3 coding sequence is TGTGCCAGCAGCTTGCAGGAGCGGGGGGCGCGGGAGACCCAGTACTTC.

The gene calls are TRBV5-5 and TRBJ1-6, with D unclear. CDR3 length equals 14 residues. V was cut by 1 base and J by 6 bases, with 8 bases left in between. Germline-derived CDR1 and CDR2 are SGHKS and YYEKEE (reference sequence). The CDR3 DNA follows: TGTGCCAGCAGCTTGCGAGGGTCTAATTCACCCCTCCACTTT. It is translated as CASSLRGSNSPLHF. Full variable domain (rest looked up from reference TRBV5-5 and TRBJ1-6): DAGVTQSPTHLIKTRGQQVTLRCSPISGHKSVSWYQQVLGQGPQFIFQYYEKEERGRGNFPDRFSARQFPNYSSELNVNALLLGDSALYLCASSLRGSNSPLHFGNGTRLTVT.

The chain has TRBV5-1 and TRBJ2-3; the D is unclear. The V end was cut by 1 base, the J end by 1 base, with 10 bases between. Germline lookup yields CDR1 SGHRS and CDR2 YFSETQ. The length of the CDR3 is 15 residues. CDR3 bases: TGCGCCAGCAGCTTGAGCGATCCCCGCACAGATACGCAGTATTTT. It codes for CASSLSDPRTDTQYF.

CDR3 DNA: TGTGCCAGTAGTTTTGTGGCGGGGGCCCGCGAGCAGTACTTC. This sequence encodes CASSFVAGAREQYF. The chain couples TRBV19 to TRBJ2-7; maybe TRBD2 (7 bases). Per germline, CDR1 LNHDA and CDR2 SQIVND (reference sequence). This CDR3 contains 14 residues. Trimming removed 5 bases from V and 6 bases from J, with 17 bases in between.

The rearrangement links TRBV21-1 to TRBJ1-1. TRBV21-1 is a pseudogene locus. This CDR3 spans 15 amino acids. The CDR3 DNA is TGTGCCAGCAGCTCTTGGGGGGGTACGGACACTGAAGCTTTCTTT. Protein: CASSSWGGTDTEAFF.

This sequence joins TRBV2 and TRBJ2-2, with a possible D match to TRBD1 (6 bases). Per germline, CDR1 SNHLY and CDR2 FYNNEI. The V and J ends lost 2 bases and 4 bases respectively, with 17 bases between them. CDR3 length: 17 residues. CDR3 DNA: TGTGCCAGCAGTGAAAGTATGGGCAGGGGCCCCACCGGGGAGCTGTTTTTT. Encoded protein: CASSESMGRGPTGELFF.

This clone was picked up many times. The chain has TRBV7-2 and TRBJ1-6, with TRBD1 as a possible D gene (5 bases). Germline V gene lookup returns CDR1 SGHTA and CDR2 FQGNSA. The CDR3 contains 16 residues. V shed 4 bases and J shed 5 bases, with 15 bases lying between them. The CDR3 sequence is CASSWWDSSNNSPLHF. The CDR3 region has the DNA TGTGCCAGCAGCTGGTGGGACTCCTCGAATAATTCACCCCTCCACTTT.

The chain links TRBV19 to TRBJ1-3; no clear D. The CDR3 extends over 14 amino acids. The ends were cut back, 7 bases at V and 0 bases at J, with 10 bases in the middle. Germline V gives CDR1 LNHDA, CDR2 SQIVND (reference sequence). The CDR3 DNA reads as TGTGCCAGTACTCGACATACCTCTGGAAACACCATATATTTT. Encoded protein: CASTRHTSGNTIYF.

The CDR3 loop is CASSTGGSGTDTQYF. CDR3 in DNA: TGTGCCAGCAGCACCGGGGGGTCGGGCACAGATACGCAGTATTTT. The chain uses TRBV5-4 and TRBJ2-3; 7 nucleotides line up with TRBD2. Germline V lookup: CDR1 SGHNT, CDR2 YYREEE (reference sequence). The CDR3 spans 15 residues. V lost 4 bases and J lost 1; bases outside the gene matches: 6. Together with reference TRBV5-4 and TRBJ2-3, the CDR3 gives the full variable domain: ETGVTQSPTHLIKTRGQQVTLRCSSQSGHNTVSWYQQALGQGPQFIFQYYREEENGRGNFPPRFSGLQFPNYSSELNVNALELDDSALYLCASSTGGSGTDTQYFGPGTRLTVL.

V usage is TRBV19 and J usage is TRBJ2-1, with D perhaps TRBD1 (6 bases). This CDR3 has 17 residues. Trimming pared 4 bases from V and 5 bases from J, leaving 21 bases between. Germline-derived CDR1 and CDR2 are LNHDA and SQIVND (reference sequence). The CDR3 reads CASSTVTGTLNDNEQFF. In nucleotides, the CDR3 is TGTGCCAGTAGTACCGTTACAGGGACCCTTAACGACAATGAGCAGTTCTTC.

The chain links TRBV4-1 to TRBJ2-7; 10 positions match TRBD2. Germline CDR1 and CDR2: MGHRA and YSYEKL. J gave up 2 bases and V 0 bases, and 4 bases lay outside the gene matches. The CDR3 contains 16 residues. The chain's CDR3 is CASSQDISGGAYEQYF. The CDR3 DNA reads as TGCGCCAGCAGCCAAGATATAAGCGGGGGGGCCTACGAGCAGTACTTC.

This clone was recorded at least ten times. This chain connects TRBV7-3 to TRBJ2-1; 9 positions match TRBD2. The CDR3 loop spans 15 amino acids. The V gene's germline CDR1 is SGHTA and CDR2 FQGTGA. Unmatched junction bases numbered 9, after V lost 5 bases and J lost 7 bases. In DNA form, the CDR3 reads TGTGCCAGCAGCCCCTCGCGGGGGGGGAATAATGAGCAGTTCTTC. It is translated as CASSPSRGGNNEQFF.

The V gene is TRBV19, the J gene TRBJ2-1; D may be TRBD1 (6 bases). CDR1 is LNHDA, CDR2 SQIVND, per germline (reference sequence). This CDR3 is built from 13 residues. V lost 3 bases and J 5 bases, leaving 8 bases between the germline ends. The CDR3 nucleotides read TGTGCCAGTAGTATCGACAGGAACAATGAGCAGTTCTTC. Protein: CASSIDRNNEQFF.

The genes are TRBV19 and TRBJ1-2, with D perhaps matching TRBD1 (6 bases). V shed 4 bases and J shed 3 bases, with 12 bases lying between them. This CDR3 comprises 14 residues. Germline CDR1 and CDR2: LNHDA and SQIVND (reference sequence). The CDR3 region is CASSTPGQDYGYTF. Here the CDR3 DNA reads TGTGCCAGTAGTACCCCGGGACAAGACTATGGCTACACCTTC.

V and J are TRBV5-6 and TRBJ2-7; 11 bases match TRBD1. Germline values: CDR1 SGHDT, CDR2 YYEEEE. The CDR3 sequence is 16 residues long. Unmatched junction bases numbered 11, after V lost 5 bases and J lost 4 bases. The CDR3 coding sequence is TGTGCCAGCAGACAACGGGACAGGGGGTGGGATTACGAGCAGTACTTC. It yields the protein CASRQRDRGWDYEQYF.

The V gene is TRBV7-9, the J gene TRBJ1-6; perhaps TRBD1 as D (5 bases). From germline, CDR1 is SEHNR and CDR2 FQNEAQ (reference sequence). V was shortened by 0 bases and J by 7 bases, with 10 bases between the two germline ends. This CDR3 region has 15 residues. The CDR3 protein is CASSLAGTLNSPLHF. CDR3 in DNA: TGTGCCAGCAGCTTAGCCGGGACTCTCAATTCACCCCTCCACTTT.

The CDR3 sequence is CASSQLGGVQFTEAFF. The CDR3 coding sequence is TGCGCCAGCAGCCAATTGGGGGGGGTACAATTTACTGAAGCTTTCTTT. The chain uses TRBV4-1 and TRBJ1-1; the D gene is possibly TRBD1 (5 bases). The CDR3 extends over 16 amino acids. Germline V gene data show CDR1 as MGHRA and CDR2 as YSYEKL. Trimming removed 2 bases at V and 5 bases at J, with 18 bases between.

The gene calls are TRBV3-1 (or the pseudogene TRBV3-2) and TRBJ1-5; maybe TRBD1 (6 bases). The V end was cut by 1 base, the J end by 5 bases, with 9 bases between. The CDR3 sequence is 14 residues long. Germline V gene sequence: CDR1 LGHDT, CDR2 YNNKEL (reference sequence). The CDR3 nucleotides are TGTGCCAGCAGCCAAGGGGGGCCCCATCAGCCCCAGCATTTT. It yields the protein CASSQGGPHQPQHF.

The CDR3 is CSVWSMAKNIQYF. CDR3 bases: TGCAGCGTTTGGAGTATGGCCAAAAACATTCAGTACTTC. The chain links TRBV29-1 to TRBJ2-4; D call uncertain. Germline V gene sequence: CDR1 SQVTM, CDR2 ANQGSEA. Trimming removed 5 bases at V and 1 base at J, with 9 bases between. CDR3 length equals 13 residues.

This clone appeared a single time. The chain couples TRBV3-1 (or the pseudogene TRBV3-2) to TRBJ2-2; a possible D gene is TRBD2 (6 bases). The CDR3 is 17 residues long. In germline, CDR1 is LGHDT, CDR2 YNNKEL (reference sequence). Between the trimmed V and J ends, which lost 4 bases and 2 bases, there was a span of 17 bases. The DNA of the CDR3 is TGTGCCAGCAGCCCGCGGTGGGGGGAGGTAAACACCGGGGAGCTGTTTTTT. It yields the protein CASSPRWGEVNTGELFF.

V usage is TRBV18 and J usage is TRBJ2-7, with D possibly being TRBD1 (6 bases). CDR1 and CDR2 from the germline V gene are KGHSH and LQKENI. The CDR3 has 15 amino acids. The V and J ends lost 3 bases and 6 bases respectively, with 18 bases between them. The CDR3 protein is CASSPPTGSTVEQYF. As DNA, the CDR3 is TGTGCCAGCTCACCCCCCACAGGGTCGACCGTCGAGCAGTACTTC. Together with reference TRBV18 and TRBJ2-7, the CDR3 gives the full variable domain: NAGVMQNPRHLVRRRGQEARLRCSPMKGHSHVYWYRQLPEEGLKFMVYLQKENIIDESGMPKERFSAEFPKEGPSILRIQQVVRGDSAAYFCASSPPTGSTVEQYFGPGTRLTVT.

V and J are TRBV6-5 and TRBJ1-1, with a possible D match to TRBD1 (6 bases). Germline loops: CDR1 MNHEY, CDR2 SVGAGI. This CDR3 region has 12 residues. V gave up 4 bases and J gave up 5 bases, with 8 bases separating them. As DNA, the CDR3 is TGTGCCAGCAGTTCAGGGGCTACTGAAGCTTTCTTT. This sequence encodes CASSSGATEAFF.

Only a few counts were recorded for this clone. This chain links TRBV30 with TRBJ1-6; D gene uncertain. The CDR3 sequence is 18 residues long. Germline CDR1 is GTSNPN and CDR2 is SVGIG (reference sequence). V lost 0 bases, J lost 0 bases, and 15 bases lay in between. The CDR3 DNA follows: TGTGCCTGGAGTGTAGTAGGAGGCGTCAGCTCCTATAATTCACCCCTCCACTTT. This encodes CAWSVVGGVSSYNSPLHF.

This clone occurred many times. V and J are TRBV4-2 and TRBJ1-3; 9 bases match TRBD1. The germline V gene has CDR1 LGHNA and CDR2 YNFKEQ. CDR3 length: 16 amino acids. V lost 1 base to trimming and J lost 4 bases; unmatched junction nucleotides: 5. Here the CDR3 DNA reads TGTGCCAGCAGCCAAGGTGGACAGGGGAGAGGAAACACCATATATTTT. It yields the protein CASSQGGQGRGNTIYF.

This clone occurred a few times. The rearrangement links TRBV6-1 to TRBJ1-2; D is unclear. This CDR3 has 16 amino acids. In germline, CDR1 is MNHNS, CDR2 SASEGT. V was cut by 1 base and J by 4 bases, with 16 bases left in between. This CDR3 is CASSEGEAGSLYGYTF. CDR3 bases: TGTGCCAGCAGTGAAGGGGAGGCTGGCAGCCTCTATGGCTACACCTTC.

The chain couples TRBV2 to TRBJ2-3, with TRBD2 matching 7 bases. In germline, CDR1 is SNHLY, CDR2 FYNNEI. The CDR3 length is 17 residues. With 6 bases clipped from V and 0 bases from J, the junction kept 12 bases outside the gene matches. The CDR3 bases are TGTGCCAGCAGCGGGGGGACGGCCTCCCTTAGCACAGATACGCAGTATTTT. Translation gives CASSGGTASLSTDTQYF.

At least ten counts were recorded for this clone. The CDR3 is CASSLLGGVSTGELFF. In nucleotides, the CDR3 is TGTGCCAGCAGCTTATTGGGAGGGGTGAGCACCGGGGAGCTGTTTTTT. This chain joins TRBV7-3 and TRBJ2-2; 7 nucleotides align to TRBD2. With 2 bases clipped from V and 4 bases from J, the junction kept 7 bases outside the gene matches. CDR1 is SGHTA, CDR2 FQGTGA, per germline. The CDR3 has 16 residues.